This TCR beta chain was observed in a study of blood T cell repertoires in COVID-19. Study in general: PBMCs, B-cell-depleted T cells, or T cells provided the cDNA or gDNA that made up the material.

With 4 bases removed from V and 4 bases from J, the gap between germline ends came to 14 bases. CDR3 length: 14 amino acids. In germline, CDR1 is LNHDA, CDR2 SQIVND (reference sequence). Participant ages covered roughly 18 to 89 years across 24 US areas. Recovered status in Cohort 3 required two negative PCRs, clearance, or symptom resolution. Authors' methods: Amplification from reference gene primers served as the basis for estimated nucleated cell counts. Only in-frame clones appear in the TCRdb table, and some are missing; sequencing was by immunoSEQ multiplex PCR. The DNA gave D and trimming, while V, J and clone size come from that table. This table holds 300,000 to 400,000 clones, more than 70% found once.

The material sequenced was PBMCs or T cells enriched from blood (not recorded which). This sequence originates from a woman under 30 who had recovered from COVID-19. The chain recombines TRBV19 with TRBJ2-7; TRBD1 is a possible D gene (6 bases). CDR3 sequence (DNA): TGTGCCAGTAGTAGGGACGGACAGCCGTACGAGCAGTACTTC. Protein: CASSRDGQPYEQYF.